The clone carrying this T cell receptor beta chain was recorded at least ten times. Antigen: not known. The CDR3 extends over 17 amino acids. J gave up 5 bases and V 3 bases, and 10 bases lay outside the gene matches. Germline assignment: CDR1 KGHSH and CDR2 LQKENI. The data originate from a study of T-cell reconstitution after alpha-beta-depleted transplantation in children. The study, taken as a whole, reports: T-cell counts and diversity at one year post-transplant came mainly from newly produced T cells. It was reported that alpha-beta T cells came from several hundred expanded graft clones (about two months after transplant). Day-60 TCRbeta diversity that was high in some patients was derived from surviving recipient T cells and thymic progenitors.

TCRbeta library preparation incorporated unique molecular identifiers. One entry per CDR3 protein, called by TCRdb with MiXCR from the PCR reads. In the table there are more than 85,000 distinct CDR3 sequences, 7.5% to 9.5% of which are singletons. The TCR comes from a boy aged 2 to 9 with acute lymphoblastic leukemia, due to receive a stem cell transplant. V usage is TRBV18 and J usage is TRBJ1-4; 9 nucleotides align to TRBD1. The source material was PBMCs, sampled before TCRalphabeta/CD19-depleted stem cell transplant. CDR3 amino acids: CASSPRTDRGLNEKLFF. Here the CDR3 DNA reads TGTGCCAGCTCACCTCGAACCGACAGGGGGTTAAATGAAAAACTGTTTTTT.